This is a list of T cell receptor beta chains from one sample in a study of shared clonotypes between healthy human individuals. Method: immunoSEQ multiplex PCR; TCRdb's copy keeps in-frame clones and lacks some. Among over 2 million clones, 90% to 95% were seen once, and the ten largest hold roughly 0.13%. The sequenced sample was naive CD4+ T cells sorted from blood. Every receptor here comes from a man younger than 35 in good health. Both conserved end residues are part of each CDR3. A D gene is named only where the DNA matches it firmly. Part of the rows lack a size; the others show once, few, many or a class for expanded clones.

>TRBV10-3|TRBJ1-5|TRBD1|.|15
CAISEGQGGNQPQHF
TGTGCCATCAGTGAAGGACAGGGAGGCAATCAGCCCCAGCATTTT
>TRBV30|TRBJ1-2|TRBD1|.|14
CAWSVFRTGGAYTF
TGTGCCTGGAGTGTCTTCCGAACAGGGGGCGCCTACACCTTC
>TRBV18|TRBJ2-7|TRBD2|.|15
CASSPPGLAGVEQYF
TGTGCCAGCTCACCACCGGGACTAGCGGGAGTCGAGCAGTACTTC
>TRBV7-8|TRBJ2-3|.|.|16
CASSLGAQGVTDTQYF
TGTGCCAGCAGCTTGGGGGCACAGGGAGTCACAGATACGCAGTATTTT
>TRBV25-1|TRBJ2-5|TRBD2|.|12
CASRGAGGTQYF
TGTGCCAGCAGGGGAGCGGGGGGGACCCAGTACTTC
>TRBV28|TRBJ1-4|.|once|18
CASSLPQGARGSNEKLFF
TGTGCCAGCAGTTTACCCCAGGGTGCCCGGGGGTCTAATGAAAAACTGTTTTTT
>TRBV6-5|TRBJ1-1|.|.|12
CASATGPTEAFF
TGTGCCAGCGCAACAGGCCCCACTGAAGCTTTCTTT
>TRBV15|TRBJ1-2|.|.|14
CATSRGAEPYGYTF
TGTGCCACCAGCAGAGGAGCAGAGCCCTATGGCTACACCTTC
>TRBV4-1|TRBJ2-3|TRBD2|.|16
CASSRPTSGRSDTQYF
TGCGCCAGCAGCCGCCCCACTAGCGGGAGGTCAGATACGCAGTATTTT
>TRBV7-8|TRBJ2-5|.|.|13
CASSLGPVETQYF
TGTGCCAGCAGCTTAGGTCCCGTCGAGACCCAGTACTTC